This TCR beta chain is from a study of cytomegalovirus exposure and HLA in healthy donors. Study-wide results and caveats: Researchers counted roughly 150 TCR beta chains as cytomegalovirus-associated. Associated with HLA alleles at 0.05 false discovery rate in a later analysis were over 15,000 TCR beta sequences.

V lost 2 bases, J lost 0 bases, and 20 bases lay in between. This CDR3 has 18 residues. Germline V gives CDR1 MNHEY, CDR2 SMNVEV (reference sequence). Comment on this clone: Its antigen is not identified.

PCR used 60 Vbeta primers and 13 Jbeta primers. Some clones are missing from TCRdb's copy, which holds only in-frame ones; the method was immunoSEQ multiplex PCR. The sample includes approximately 130,000 clones, over 65% of them seen just once. This rearrangement joins TRBV27 to TRBJ2-7, with D perhaps matching TRBD1 (6 bases). This clonotype was obtained from a woman in her 40s in good health and CMV-seronegative. The sample comprised PBMCs. The CDR3 DNA sequence: TGTGCCAGCAGTTTAGGGATGAGAGGGACATTAACCTCCTACGAGCAGTACTTC. It specifies CASSLGMRGTLTSYEQYF.